Below are 17 T cell receptor beta chains sequenced from a single sample in a study of T cell changes during pregnancy in multiple sclerosis. Assay used: immunoSEQ multiplex PCR; TCRdb lists only in-frame clones, some missing. The table shows some 71,000 clones, with 90% to 95% occurring only once. The sample in question was CD4+ T cells from peripheral blood mononuclear cells, obtained in the third trimester of pregnancy. The source of these receptors is a female donor in good health, enrolled as a control in a pregnancy study.

The V and J genes are TRBV7-3 and TRBJ2-3; D is possibly TRBD1 (6 bases). Germline-derived CDR1 and CDR2 are SGHTA and FQGTGA. Trimming cost V 5 bases and J 4 bases, with 16 bases left between them. The CDR3 has 15 amino acids. This CDR3 reads CASSAYSGHSDTQYF. CDR3 nucleotide sequence: TGTGCCAGCAGCGCATACTCGGGACATTCAGATACGCAGTATTTT. The variable domain in full, with the rest retrieved from reference TRBV7-3 and TRBJ2-3, is GAGVSQTPSNKVTEKGKYVELRCDPISGHTALYWYRQSLGQGPEFLIYFQGTGAADDSGLPNDRFFAVRPEGSVSTLKIQRTERGDSAVYLCASSAYSGHSDTQYFGPGTRLTVL.

This chain joins TRBV5-4 and TRBJ1-2, with D possibly matching TRBD1 (5 bases). Looked up from germline, CDR1 is SGHNT and CDR2 is YYREEE (reference sequence). Trimming left V 2 bases short and J 8 bases short, with 22 bases between. The CDR3 has 16 residues. CDR3 nucleotide sequence: TGTGCCAGCAGCTTATACGGCGGGGACCGAGCCTGGGGCTACACCTTC. Translating it yields CASSLYGGDRAWGYTF.

The chain carries TRBV5-1 and TRBJ1-1; D remains ambiguous. With 4 bases removed from V and 0 bases from J, the gap between germline ends came to 13 bases. Germline V CDR1 and CDR2: SGHRS, YFSETQ. The CDR3 runs to 15 residues. This chain's CDR3 is CASSLSGSMNTEAFF. CDR3 DNA: TGCGCCAGCAGCCTTTCCGGGAGCATGAACACTGAAGCTTTCTTT.

A few counts support this clone. The chain has TRBV7-9 and TRBJ1-2; D ambiguous. This CDR3 comprises 14 residues. Trimming stripped 5 bases from V and 4 bases from J, with 14 bases between. CDR1 SEHNR and CDR2 FQNEAQ come from the germline V gene (reference sequence). Here the CDR3 reads CASSIVPSGYGYTF. In nucleotides, the CDR3 is TGTGCCAGCAGCATTGTTCCCAGCGGCTATGGCTACACCTTC.

This clone came up a few times. The chain employs TRBV11-2 and TRBJ1-1; D is ambiguous. Per the germline V gene, CDR1 is SGHAT and CDR2 is FQNNGV. The CDR3 has 14 residues. Trimming stripped 0 bases from V and 0 bases from J, with 5 bases between. The CDR3 coding sequence is TGTGCCAGCAGCTTAGAGGCAGTGAACACTGAAGCTTTCTTT. Translating gives CASSLEAVNTEAFF. Together with reference TRBV11-2 and TRBJ1-1, the CDR3 gives the full variable domain: EAGVAQSPRYKIIEKRQSVAFWCNPISGHATLYWYQQILGQGPKLLIQFQNNGVVDDSQLPKDRFSAERLKGVDSTLKIQPAKLEDSAVYLCASSLEAVNTEAFFGQGTRLTVV.

The chain is built from TRBV7-8 and TRBJ2-5; D is unclear. The J call may be incorrect, as the DNA end agrees better with TRBJ2-7. In germline, CDR1 is SGHVS, CDR2 FQNEAQ. The CDR3 runs 12 residues. CDR3 sequence: CASSQQLYEQYF. As DNA, the CDR3 is TGTGCCAGCAGCCAACAGCTCTACGAGCAGTACTTC.

V gene TRBV9 combines with J gene TRBJ2-3; no reliable D call. The V and J ends lost 0 bases and 0 bases respectively, with 11 bases between them. This CDR3 region has 16 residues. Germline V gene lookup returns CDR1 SGDLS and CDR2 YYNGEE. The CDR3: CASSVDAGRSTDTQYF. The CDR3 DNA sequence: TGTGCCAGCAGCGTAGACGCAGGCCGTAGCACAGATACGCAGTATTTT.

The chain joins TRBV7-9 to TRBJ2-1; 10 bases are shared with TRBD2. The CDR3 runs 15 residues. The germline gives CDR1 SEHNR, CDR2 FQNEAQ (reference sequence). Unmatched junction bases numbered 5, after V lost 5 bases and J lost 4 bases. The CDR3: CASSPGLAAYNEQFF. CDR3 DNA sequence: TGTGCCAGCAGCCCCGGACTAGCGGCTTACAATGAGCAGTTCTTC.

This clone was seen only a few times. This chain connects TRBV30 to TRBJ1-4; 8 bases align to TRBD1. V was clipped by 3 bases and J by 10 bases; unmatched bases: 16. The germline V gene has CDR1 GTSNPN and CDR2 SVGIG (reference sequence). This CDR3 spans 16 amino acids. The CDR3 DNA sequence: TGTGCCTGGAGAGATTCGAGCAGGGGGCTAATCGGAAAACTGTTTTTT. It translates to CAWRDSSRGLIGKLFF.

This chain joins TRBV19 and TRBJ2-2; D call uncertain. The length of the CDR3 is 12 residues. Between the trimmed V and J ends, which lost 6 bases and 6 bases, there was a span of 8 bases. Germline V gene data show CDR1 as LNHDA and CDR2 as SQIVND (reference sequence). CDR3 DNA sequence: TGTGCCAGTAGAGCGCCGGCCGGGGAGCTGTTTTTT. Encoded protein: CASRAPAGELFF.

This clone has a handful of counts. This chain uses TRBV6-5 with TRBJ1-1; no firm D call. V lost 7 bases and J lost 4, with 7 bases in between. The CDR3 consists of 11 residues. Looked up from germline, CDR1 is MNHEY and CDR2 is SVGAGI. CDR3 coding DNA: TGTGCCAGCAAACAATCCACTGAAGCTTTCTTT. This sequence encodes CASKQSTEAFF.

CDR3 sequence: CASSPRGNTEAFF. CDR3 nucleotides: TGTGCCAGCAGCCCCCGAGGGAACACTGAAGCTTTCTTT. The gene calls are TRBV7-2 and TRBJ1-1; D remains ambiguous. The CDR3 has 13 amino acids. Per the germline V gene, CDR1 is SGHTA and CDR2 is FQGNSA. V was trimmed by 5 bases and J by 1 base, leaving 8 bases between them.

The chain recombines TRBV11-3 with TRBJ2-7; 11 positions match TRBD2. The CDR3 loop spans 18 amino acids. After removal of 0 bases from V and 3 bases from J, the junction contained 10 bases not matched to a gene. Germline CDR1 is SGHNT and CDR2 is YENEEA. CDR3 amino acids: CASSLEGNSGGEVYEQYF. DNA of the CDR3: TGTGCCAGCAGCTTAGAAGGGAATAGCGGGGGGGAAGTCTACGAGCAGTACTTC. Supplemented by reference TRBV11-3 and TRBJ2-7, the full variable domain reads EAGVVQSPRYKIIEKKQPVAFWCNPISGHNTLYWYLQNLGQGPELLIRYENEEAVDDSQLPKDRFSAERLKGVDSTLKIQPAELGDSAVYLCASSLEGNSGGEVYEQYFGPGTRLTVT.

The chain employs TRBV10-3 and TRBJ2-7, with D possibly TRBD1 on 6 matching bases. V was cut by 7 bases and J by 2 bases, with 15 bases left in between. The germline V gene encodes CDR1 ENHRY and CDR2 SYGVKD. The CDR3 covers 14 residues. The CDR3 loop reads CAIKSGASAYEQYF. The CDR3 nucleotides are TGTGCCATCAAATCAGGGGCCTCGGCCTACGAGCAGTACTTC.

CDR3 nucleotide sequence: TGTGCCACCAGCCCCGAGCCCAGGGGTGGCGGGGAGCTGTTTTTT. Its translation: CATSPEPRGGGELFF. V gene TRBV15 combines with J gene TRBJ2-2; D may be TRBD1 (6 bases). V was cut by 5 bases and J by 7 bases, with 17 bases left in between. The CDR3 is 15 residues long. The germline CDR1 and CDR2 sequences are LNHNV and YYDKDF (reference sequence).

The J gene is TRBJ2-1, the V gene TRBV11-2; TRBD2 aligns across 9 bases. V lost 6 bases, J lost 3 bases, and 9 bases stayed unmatched. CDR3 length equals 16 residues. Germline V gene lookup returns CDR1 SGHAT and CDR2 FQNNGV. The CDR3 coding sequence is TGTGCCAGCAGACCCACCCGCGGGGGGGACTACAATGAGCAGTTCTTC. This translates into CASRPTRGGDYNEQFF.

The rearrangement links TRBV5-1 to TRBJ2-1; D possibly corresponds to TRBD1 (6 bases). The CDR3 spans 15 residues. The V end lost 0 bases, the J end lost 3 bases, and 10 bases lay between the germline ends. CDR1 and CDR2 from the germline V gene are SGHRS and YFSETQ. CDR3 region: CASSLDRVGYNEQFF. CDR3 sequence (DNA): TGCGCCAGCAGCTTGGACAGGGTAGGCTACAATGAGCAGTTCTTC. The complete variable domain, with remaining parts taken from reference TRBV5-1 and TRBJ2-1, reads KAGVTQTPRYLIKTRGQQVTLSCSPISGHRSVSWYQQTPGQGLQFLFEYFSETQRNKGNFPGRFSGRQFSNSRSEMNVSTLELGDSALYLCASSLDRVGYNEQFFGPGTRLTVL.